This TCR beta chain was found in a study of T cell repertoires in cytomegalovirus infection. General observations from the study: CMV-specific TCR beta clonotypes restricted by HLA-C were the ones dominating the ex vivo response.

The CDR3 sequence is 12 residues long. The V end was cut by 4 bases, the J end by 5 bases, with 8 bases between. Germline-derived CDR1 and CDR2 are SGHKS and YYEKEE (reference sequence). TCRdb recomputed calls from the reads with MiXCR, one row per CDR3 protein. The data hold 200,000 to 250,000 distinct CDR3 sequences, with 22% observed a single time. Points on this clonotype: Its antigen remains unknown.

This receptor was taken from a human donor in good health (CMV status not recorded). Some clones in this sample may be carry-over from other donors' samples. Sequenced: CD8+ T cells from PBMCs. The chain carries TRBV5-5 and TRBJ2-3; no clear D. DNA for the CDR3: TGTGCCAGCAGCCTTGAGCAAGATACGCAGTATTTT. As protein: CASSLEQDTQYF.